The rows below give T cell receptor beta chains drawn from one sample of a study of T cells expressing NK-cell markers. TCRdb re-called the 5' RACE reads, yielding one record per CDR3 amino acid sequence without DNA. The sample has 150,000 to 200,000 distinct CDR3 sequences, and its top ten clones hold around 20%. Sequencing used blood T cells: a sorted CD56 or NKG2C T cell subset, CD4+ or CD8+ T cells, or bulk PBMC T cells (not recorded which). These receptors were taken from a woman aged 18-70 years in good health. The CDR3 runs from the conserved cysteine through the conserved F or W.

TRBJ2-1 | TRBV5-6 | CASSFMASGPAEQFF
TRBJ1-2 | TRBV2 | CASSERLGKNGYTF
TRBJ2-7 | TRBV4-2 | CASSPKAGPRAYEQYF
TRBJ2-7 | TRBV11-2 | CASSLGRLRLYEQYF
TRBJ1-1 | TRBV12-3/TRBV12-4 | CASSLDQLGNTEAFF
TRBJ2-1 | TRBV20-1 | CSATSGGAYNEQFF
TRBJ2-2 | TRBV20-1 | CSARVRTGELFF
TRBJ1-6 | TRBV12-3/TRBV12-4 | CASGNRGTDSPLHF
TRBJ2-1 | TRBV12-3/TRBV12-4 | CASSSSGGAREQFF
TRBJ2-7 | TRBV4-1 | CASSQAWTSYEQYF
TRBJ1-1 | TRBV5-1 | CASSLEGQGAGEAFF
TRBJ2-1 | TRBV7-3 | CASSQDRYNEQFF
TRBJ2-6 | TRBV9 | CASSVGDSSGANVLTF
TRBJ2-7 | TRBV5-1 | CASSISSGSFYEQYF
TRBJ2-1 | TRBV12-3/TRBV12-4 | CASRLGQGAAQFF
TRBJ2-2 | TRBV18 | CASSPGTGATGELFF
TRBJ2-7 | TRBV7-2 | CASSPASGRVYEQYF
TRBJ2-7 | TRBV5-1 | CASSFLGSGDEQYF
TRBJ1-1 | TRBV12-3/TRBV12-4 | CASSYTGTSGAFF
TRBJ2-1 | TRBV7-9 | CASSFSHNEQFF
TRBJ2-5 | TRBV12-3/TRBV12-4 | CASSLGTSWKETQYF
TRBJ1-5 | TRBV2 | CASSWDSPSNQPQHF
TRBJ1-4 | TRBV2 | CASRSRGRNEKLFF
TRBJ2-5 | TRBV4-2 | CASSQESTGTKQETQYF